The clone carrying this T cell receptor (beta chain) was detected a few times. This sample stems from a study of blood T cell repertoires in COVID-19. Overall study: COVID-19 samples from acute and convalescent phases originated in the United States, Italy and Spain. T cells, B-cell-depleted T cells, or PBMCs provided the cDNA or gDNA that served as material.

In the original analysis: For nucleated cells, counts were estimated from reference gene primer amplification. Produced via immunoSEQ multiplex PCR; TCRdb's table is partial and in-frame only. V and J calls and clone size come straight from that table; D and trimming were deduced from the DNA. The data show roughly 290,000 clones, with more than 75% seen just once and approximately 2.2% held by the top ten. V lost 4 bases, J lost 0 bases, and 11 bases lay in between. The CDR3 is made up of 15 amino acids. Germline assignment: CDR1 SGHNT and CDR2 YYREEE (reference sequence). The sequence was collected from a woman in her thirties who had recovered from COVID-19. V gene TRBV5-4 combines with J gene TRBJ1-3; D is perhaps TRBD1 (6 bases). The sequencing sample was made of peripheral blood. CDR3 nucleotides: TGTGCCAGCAGCCGCAGAGGGGGCTCTGGAAACACCATATATTTT. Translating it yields CASSRRGGSGNTIYF.